The sequence of this T cell receptor beta chain was determined in a study of metastatic and nonmetastatic thyroid tumors. Across the study: Thyroid patients, malignant and benign, had repertoires compared across blood and tumor or nodule tissue. Notes on the study in general: When malignant thyroid tumors were compared with benign nodules, TCR beta diversity was reportedly significantly higher in the malignant tumors. This held in both blood and tumor samples.

Per the authors' pipeline: For papillary thyroid cancer, a distant-metastasis classifier was constructed from CDR3 differences observed across clinicopathological groups. TCRdb re-called the PCR reads via MiXCR. The V and J calls reflect TCRdb's pipeline rather than the authors' work. The top ten hold 16% of the sample, which has approximately 35,000 clones, 10% to 12% seen once. Patients had received no treatment of any kind before thyroid surgery. This clone showed up many times. Its specificity is not known. The specimen was blood. The receptor was isolated from a female donor with papillary thyroid cancer or a benign thyroid nodule (not recorded which). Some clones in this sample may be carry-over from other donors' samples.

CDR3 nucleotide sequence: TGTGCCTGGAGTCCCCCGCGAAGCGGACGCACAGATACGCAGTATTTT. Protein: CAWSPPRSGRTDTQYF. The gene calls are TRBV30 and TRBJ2-3; D perhaps matches TRBD2 (5 bases). CDR3 length: 16 amino acids. V was shortened by 2 bases and J by 1 base, with 16 bases between the two germline ends. Germline lookup yields CDR1 GTSNPN and CDR2 SVGIG (reference sequence).